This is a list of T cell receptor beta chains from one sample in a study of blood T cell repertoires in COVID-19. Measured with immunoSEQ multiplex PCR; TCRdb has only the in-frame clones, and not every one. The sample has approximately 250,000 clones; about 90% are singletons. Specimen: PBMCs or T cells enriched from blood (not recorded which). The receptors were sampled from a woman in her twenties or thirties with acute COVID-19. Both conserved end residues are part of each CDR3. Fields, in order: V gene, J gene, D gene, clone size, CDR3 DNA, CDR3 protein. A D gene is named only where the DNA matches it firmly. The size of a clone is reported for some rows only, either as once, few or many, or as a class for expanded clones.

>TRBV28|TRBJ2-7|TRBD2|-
TGTGCCACCGGGGGGGGTAGCTATAACGAGCAGTACTTC
CATGGGSYNEQYF
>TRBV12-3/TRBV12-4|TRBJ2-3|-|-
TGTGCCAGCAGCCAACTCACAGATACGCAGTATTTT
CASSQLTDTQYF
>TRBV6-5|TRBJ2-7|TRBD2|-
TGTGCCAGCAGTTGGTTACTAGCGGAATCCTACGAGCAGTACTTC
CASSWLLAESYEQYF
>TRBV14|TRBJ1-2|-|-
TGTGCCAGCAGCCAAGACCCAGGGCTCTATGGCTACACCTTC
CASSQDPGLYGYTF
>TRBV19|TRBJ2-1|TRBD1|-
TGTGCCAGTAGTCCCCTACAGGGGAGAGACAATGAGCAGTTCTTC
CASSPLQGRDNEQFF
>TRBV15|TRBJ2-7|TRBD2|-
TGTGCCACCAGCAGCCCCGTAGCGGGAGGGCTACGTGAGCAGTACTTC
CATSSPVAGGLREQYF
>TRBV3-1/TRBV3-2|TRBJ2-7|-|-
TGTGCCAGCAGCCAAGAGTCAGGCCTTAGGGGAGAGCAGTACTTC
CASSQESGLRGEQYF
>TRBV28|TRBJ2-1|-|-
TGTGCCAGCAGTTCCTCCGTGGAAGCGAGGGATGAGCAGTTCTTC
CASSSSVEARDEQFF
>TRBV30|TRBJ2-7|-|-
TGTGCCTGGAGTGCCGGGGGTTACGAGCAGTACTTC
CAWSAGGYEQYF
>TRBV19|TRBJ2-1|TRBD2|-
TGTGCCAGTAGGAGCGGGAGGGCCTATTACAATGAGCAGTTCTTC
CASRSGRAYYNEQFF
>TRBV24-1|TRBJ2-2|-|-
TGTGCCACCAGTGCATCCGGGGAGCTGTTTTTT
CATSASGELFF
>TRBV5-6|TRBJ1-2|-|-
TGTGCCAGCAGCTTGGGTCGACAGAACTATGGCTACACCTTC
CASSLGRQNYGYTF
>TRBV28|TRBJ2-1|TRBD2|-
TGTGCCAGCAGTTTACCGGGACTAGCGGCTTACAATGAGCAGTTCTTC
CASSLPGLAAYNEQFF
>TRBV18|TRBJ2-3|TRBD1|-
TGTGCCAGCTCACCCCGAGGGACAGTAACTAGCACAGATACGCAGTATTTT
CASSPRGTVTSTDTQYF
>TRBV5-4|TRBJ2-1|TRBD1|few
TGTGCCAGCAGCTTGGGACAGGGTTCCTACAATGAGCAGTTCTTC
CASSLGQGSYNEQFF
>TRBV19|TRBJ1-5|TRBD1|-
TGTGCCAGTAGTAAGAAATCCGGGACAGGGAACAATCAGCCCCAGCATTTT
CASSKKSGTGNNQPQHF
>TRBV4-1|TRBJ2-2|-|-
TGCGCCAGCAGCCGCCTATCGTACGGCACCGGGGAGCTGTTTTTT
CASSRLSYGTGELFF
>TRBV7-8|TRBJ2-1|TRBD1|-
TGTGCCAGCAGCTGGACAGGACCCCTGAGTGAGCAGTTCTTC
CASSWTGPLSEQFF
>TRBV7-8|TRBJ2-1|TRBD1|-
TGTGCCAGCAGCTTTATGGCAGGGACAGCCTACAATGAGCAGTTCTTC
CASSFMAGTAYNEQFF
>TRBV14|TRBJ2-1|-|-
TGTGCCAGCAGCCAAGCCGGGAGTCGGAATGAGCAGTTCTTC
CASSQAGSRNEQFF
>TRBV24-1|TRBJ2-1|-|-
TGTGCCACCAGTGATTTGCAGGGGCCGATAGGGGTCAATGAGCAGTTCTTC
CATSDLQGPIGVNEQFF
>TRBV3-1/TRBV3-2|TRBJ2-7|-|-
TGTGCCAGCAGCCAAGACTCGTTTGGAGTGGGGCGGGATCGGGAGCAGTACTTC
CASSQDSFGVGRDREQYF
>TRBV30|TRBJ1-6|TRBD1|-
TGTGCCTGGAGTGTAGGGCCAGGGGGCAGAACGCCTGGAAATTCACCCCTCCACTTT
CAWSVGPGGRTPGNSPLHF
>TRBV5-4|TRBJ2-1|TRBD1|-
TGTGCCAGCACCGAAGGGGGCTACTACAATGAGCAGTTCTTC
CASTEGGYYNEQFF
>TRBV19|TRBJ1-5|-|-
TGTGCCAGTAGTCCCTTGGGGGGAGGCGGGAATCAGCCCCAGCATTTT
CASSPLGGGGNQPQHF
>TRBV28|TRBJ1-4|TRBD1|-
TGTGCCAGCCACACAGGGGCAACTAATGAAAAACTGTTTTTT
CASHTGATNEKLFF
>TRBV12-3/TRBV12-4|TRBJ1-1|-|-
TGTGCCAGCAGCAGGAACATGAACACTGAAGCTTTCTTT
CASSRNMNTEAFF
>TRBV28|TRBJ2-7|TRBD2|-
TGTGCCAGCAGTCTAAGCGGGAGGCACTACGAGCAGTACTTC
CASSLSGRHYEQYF
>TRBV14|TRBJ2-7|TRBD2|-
TGTGCCAGCAGCCAAAAGGGACTAGCGGATATCTCCTACGAGCAGTACTTC
CASSQKGLADISYEQYF
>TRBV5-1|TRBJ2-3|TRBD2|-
TGCGCCAGCAGCCAAAATAGCGGGAGGGCGACAGATACGCAGTATTTT
CASSQNSGRATDTQYF
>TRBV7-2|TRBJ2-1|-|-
TGTGCCAGCAGCTTAGAGGCGACGGGGGCCTACAATGAGCAGTTCTTC
CASSLEATGAYNEQFF
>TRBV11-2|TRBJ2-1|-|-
TGTGCCAGCAGCTTAGGAGGCGACAGTGAGCAGTTCTTC
CASSLGGDSEQFF
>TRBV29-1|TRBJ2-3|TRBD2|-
TGCAGCGTCGATGACCAGACTAGCGGGGTCTCGGATACGCAGTATTTT
CSVDDQTSGVSDTQYF
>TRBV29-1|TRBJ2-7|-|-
TGCAGCGTTGAAATGTCGTCCTCCTACGAGCAGTACTTC
CSVEMSSSYEQYF
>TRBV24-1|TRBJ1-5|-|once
TGTGCCACCAGTGATACTCAGGGTTCCCCCTACAATCAGCCCCAGCATTTT
CATSDTQGSPYNQPQHF
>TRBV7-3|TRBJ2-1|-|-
TGTGCCAGCAGCTTAGGAGGTGGGACCTACAATGAGCAGTTCTTC
CASSLGGGTYNEQFF